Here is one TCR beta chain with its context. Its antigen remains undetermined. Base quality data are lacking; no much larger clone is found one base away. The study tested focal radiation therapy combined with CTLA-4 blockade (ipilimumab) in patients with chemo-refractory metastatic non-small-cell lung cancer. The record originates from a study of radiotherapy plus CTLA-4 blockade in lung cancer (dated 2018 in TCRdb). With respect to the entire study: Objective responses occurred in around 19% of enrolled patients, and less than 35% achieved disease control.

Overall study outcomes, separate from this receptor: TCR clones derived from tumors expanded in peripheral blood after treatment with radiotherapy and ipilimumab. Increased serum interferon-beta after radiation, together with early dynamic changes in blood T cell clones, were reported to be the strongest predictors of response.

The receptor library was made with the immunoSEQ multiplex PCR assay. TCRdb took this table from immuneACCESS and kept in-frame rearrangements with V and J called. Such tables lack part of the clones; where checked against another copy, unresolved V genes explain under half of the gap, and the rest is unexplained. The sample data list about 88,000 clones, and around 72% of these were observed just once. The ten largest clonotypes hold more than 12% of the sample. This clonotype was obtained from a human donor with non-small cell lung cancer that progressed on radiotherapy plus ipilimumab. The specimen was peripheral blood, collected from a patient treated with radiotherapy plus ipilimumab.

The encoded CDR3 is CASDGGAKNIQYF. The DNA sequence is as follows: TGTGCCAGCGACGGGGGAGCCAAAAACATTCAGTACTTC. The chain joins TRBV28 to TRBJ2-4; the best D guess is TRBD2, with 6 bases matching. The germline V gene specifies MDHEN as CDR1 and SYDVKM as CDR2. The CDR3 covers 13 residues, taking in both the cysteine and the phenylalanine. CDR3 DNA is the only sequence kept; it has 39 bases, read in frame from the first base. The germline ends are 8 bases apart after V is trimmed by 8 bases and J by 0 bases.